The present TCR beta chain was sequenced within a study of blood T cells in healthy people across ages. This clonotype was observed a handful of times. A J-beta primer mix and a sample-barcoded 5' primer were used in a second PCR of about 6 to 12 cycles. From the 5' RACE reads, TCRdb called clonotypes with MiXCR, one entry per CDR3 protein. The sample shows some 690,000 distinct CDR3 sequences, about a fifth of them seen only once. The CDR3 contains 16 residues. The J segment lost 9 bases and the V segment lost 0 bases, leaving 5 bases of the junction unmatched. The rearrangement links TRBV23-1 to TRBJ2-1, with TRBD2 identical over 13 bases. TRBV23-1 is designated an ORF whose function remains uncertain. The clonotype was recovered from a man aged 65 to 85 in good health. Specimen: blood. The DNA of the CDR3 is TGCGCCAGCAGTCAATCAACGGGACTAGCGGGAAGTGAGCAGTTCTTC. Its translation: CASSQSTGLAGSEQFF.